This is a list of T cell receptor beta chains from one sample in a study of regulatory T cells in long-lasting Graves disease. TCRdb recomputed calls from the multiplex PCR reads with MiXCR, one row per CDR3 protein. Found here are 400,000 to 650,000 distinct CDR3 sequences, about 16% of them singletons; the top ten hold 25%. The same data also contributed to another study, on T cells in Graves' hyperthyroidism and ophthalmopathy.

Here the sequenced sample was peripheral blood mononuclear cells (PBMCs), taken at new diagnosis, from a patient treated with antithyroid drugs. The receptors stem from a woman aged 35-65 years with Graves disease. The CDR3 runs from the conserved cysteine through the conserved F or W. A D gene is named only where the DNA matches it firmly. For some rows the clone size is stated as once, few or many, or as a class when expanded; others skip it.

abundance: few; j_gene: TRBJ2-1; v_gene: TRBV7-2; d_gene: TRBD2; CDR3nt: TGTGCCAGCAGCTTAGCGCCGATAATAGCGGGGAACAATGAGCAGTTCTTC; CDR3aa: CASSLAPIIAGNNEQFF
abundance: many; j_gene: TRBJ1-1; v_gene: TRBV3-1; d_gene: .; CDR3nt: TGTGCCAGCAGCCAAAGGTTGGGCACTGAAGCTTTCTTT; CDR3aa: CASSQRLGTEAFF
abundance: many; j_gene: TRBJ1-5; v_gene: TRBV20-1; d_gene: TRBD1; CDR3nt: TGCAGTGCTTTCACAGGGGGCGCCGGCAATCAGCCCCAGCATTTT; CDR3aa: CSAFTGGAGNQPQHF
abundance: .; j_gene: TRBJ1-1; v_gene: TRBV6-2/TRBV6-3; d_gene: .; CDR3nt: TGTGCCAGCTATGAAGCTTTCTTT; CDR3aa: CASYEAFF
abundance: many; j_gene: TRBJ2-3; v_gene: TRBV6-1; d_gene: .; CDR3nt: TGTGCCAGCAGTGAAGCAAAGGGCCTTACGCAGTATTTT; CDR3aa: CASSEAKGLTQYF
abundance: many; j_gene: TRBJ1-5; v_gene: TRBV10-2; d_gene: .; CDR3nt: TGTGCCAGCAGTGGAAATAGCAATCAGCCCCAGCATTTT; CDR3aa: CASSGNSNQPQHF
abundance: many; j_gene: TRBJ1-2; v_gene: TRBV11-2; d_gene: .; CDR3nt: TGTGCCAGCAGCTTGGGGACCGCAGGGGTTTTGTATGGCTACACCTTC; CDR3aa: CASSLGTAGVLYGYTF
abundance: many; j_gene: TRBJ1-5; v_gene: TRBV5-6; d_gene: .; CDR3nt: TGTGCCAGCAGCTTCGGACAGCTTCCAAGTCAGCCCCAGCATTTT; CDR3aa: CASSFGQLPSQPQHF
abundance: few; j_gene: TRBJ1-5; v_gene: TRBV29-1; d_gene: TRBD1; CDR3nt: TGCAGCGTTGCGGGACAGGGAGGGAATCAGCCCCAGCATTTT; CDR3aa: CSVAGQGGNQPQHF
abundance: .; j_gene: TRBJ2-5; v_gene: TRBV5-4; d_gene: .; CDR3nt: TGTGCCAGCAGCTTGGGGGGGATGCTTCAAGAGACCCAGTACTTC; CDR3aa: CASSLGGMLQETQYF
abundance: many; j_gene: TRBJ1-1; v_gene: TRBV7-9; d_gene: .; CDR3nt: TGTGCCACTTCCCGGGTAGCGGCGAACACTGAAGCTTTCTTT; CDR3aa: CATSRVAANTEAFF
abundance: many; j_gene: TRBJ2-3; v_gene: TRBV5-1; d_gene: .; CDR3nt: TGCGCCAGCAGCTTGGCGGCGGGTGCTCCCACAGATACGCAGTATTTT; CDR3aa: CASSLAAGAPTDTQYF
abundance: many; j_gene: TRBJ2-3; v_gene: TRBV11-2; d_gene: .; CDR3nt: TGTGCCAGCAGCTTGCGTCTAGCAACCACAGATACGCAGTATTTT; CDR3aa: CASSLRLATTDTQYF
abundance: .; j_gene: TRBJ1-2; v_gene: TRBV12-3/TRBV12-4; d_gene: .; CDR3nt: TGTGCCAGCAGCACAGAGAGAACATATGGCTACACCTTC; CDR3aa: CASSTERTYGYTF
abundance: many; j_gene: TRBJ1-5; v_gene: TRBV2; d_gene: .; CDR3nt: TGTGCCAGCAGTGAGGCAGCGAGGGGCAATCAGCCCCAGCATTTT; CDR3aa: CASSEAARGNQPQHF
abundance: few; j_gene: TRBJ1-4; v_gene: TRBV3-1; d_gene: .; CDR3nt: TGTGCCAGCAGCCAGTTACAGGCTACTTCCGCAACTAATGAAAAACTGTTTTTT; CDR3aa: CASSQLQATSATNEKLFF
abundance: many; j_gene: TRBJ2-5; v_gene: TRBV2; d_gene: TRBD2; CDR3nt: TGTGCCAGCAGCGAGGCGGGGGGGCAAGAGACCCAGTACTTC; CDR3aa: CASSEAGGQETQYF
abundance: many; j_gene: TRBJ1-1; v_gene: TRBV10-3; d_gene: TRBD1; CDR3nt: TGTGCCATCAGGGGACAGGGGTGGGAGGCTGAAGCTTTCTTT; CDR3aa: CAIRGQGWEAEAFF
abundance: .; j_gene: TRBJ2-7; v_gene: TRBV4-2; d_gene: TRBD2; CDR3nt: TGTGCCAGCAGCCAAGAATGGAGCGGGGTCAAAGGCGAGCAGTACTTC; CDR3aa: CASSQEWSGVKGEQYF
abundance: .; j_gene: TRBJ1-3; v_gene: TRBV7-2; d_gene: .; CDR3nt: TGTGCCAGCAGCTTAGTGGCAATTCCAGGAAACACCATATATTTT; CDR3aa: CASSLVAIPGNTIYF
abundance: .; j_gene: TRBJ2-2; v_gene: TRBV29-1; d_gene: .; CDR3nt: TGCAGCGGCGGACAGACCAACACCGGGGAGCTGTTTTTT; CDR3aa: CSGGQTNTGELFF
abundance: few; j_gene: TRBJ1-5; v_gene: TRBV30; d_gene: .; CDR3nt: TGTGCCTGTCTCCCGTGGGGTGGCGATCAGCCCCAGCATTTT; CDR3aa: CACLPWGGDQPQHF
abundance: many; j_gene: TRBJ1-1; v_gene: TRBV18; d_gene: TRBD1; CDR3nt: TGTGCCAGCTCACCACCGCAGGGGGGGGTGAACACTGAAGCTTTCTTT; CDR3aa: CASSPPQGGVNTEAFF
abundance: many; j_gene: TRBJ1-5; v_gene: TRBV10-3; d_gene: .; CDR3nt: TGTGCCATCAGTGAGTCGGTCGAGGTCAGCAATCAGCCCCAGCATTTT; CDR3aa: CAISESVEVSNQPQHF
abundance: many; j_gene: TRBJ1-2; v_gene: TRBV6-1; d_gene: .; CDR3nt: TGTGCCAGCAGTGAGTCAAGGCCACCAAGGAATGGCTACACCTTC; CDR3aa: CASSESRPPRNGYTF
abundance: many; j_gene: TRBJ2-3; v_gene: TRBV30; d_gene: .; CDR3nt: TGTGCCTGGAGTGTGAGCGGTAGAAATACGCAGTATTTT; CDR3aa: CAWSVSGRNTQYF
abundance: few; j_gene: TRBJ2-2; v_gene: TRBV20-1; d_gene: TRBD2; CDR3nt: TGCAGTGCTAGAGAAACTAGCGGGGACGCCGGGGAGCTGTTTTTT; CDR3aa: CSARETSGDAGELFF
abundance: .; j_gene: TRBJ1-6; v_gene: TRBV10-3; d_gene: .; CDR3nt: TGTGCCATCAGTGAAGAAGGGGCTAATTCACCCCTCCACTTT; CDR3aa: CAISEEGANSPLHF
abundance: many; j_gene: TRBJ2-1; v_gene: TRBV6-1; d_gene: .; CDR3nt: TGTGCCAGCAGTGAAGCCGCCACAGGGATTTACAATGAGCAGTTCTTC; CDR3aa: CASSEAATGIYNEQFF